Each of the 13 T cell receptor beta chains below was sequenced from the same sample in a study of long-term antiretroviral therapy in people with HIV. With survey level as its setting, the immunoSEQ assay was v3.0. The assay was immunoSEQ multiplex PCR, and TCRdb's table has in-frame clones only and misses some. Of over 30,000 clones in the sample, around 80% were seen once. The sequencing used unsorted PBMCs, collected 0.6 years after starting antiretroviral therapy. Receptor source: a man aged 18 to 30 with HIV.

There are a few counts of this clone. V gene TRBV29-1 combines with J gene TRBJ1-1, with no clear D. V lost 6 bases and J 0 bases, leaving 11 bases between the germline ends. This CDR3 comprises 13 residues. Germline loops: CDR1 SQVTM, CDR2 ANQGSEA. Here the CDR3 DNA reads TGCAGCGTCGCCGGGTCCATGAACACTGAAGCTTTCTTT. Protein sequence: CSVAGSMNTEAFF.

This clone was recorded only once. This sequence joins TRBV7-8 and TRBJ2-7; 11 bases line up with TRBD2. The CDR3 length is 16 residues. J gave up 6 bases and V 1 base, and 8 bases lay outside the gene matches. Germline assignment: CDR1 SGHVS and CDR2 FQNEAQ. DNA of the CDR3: TGTGCCAGCAGCTTAGTGGGCGGCCTAGCGGGAGGCGAGCAGTACTTC. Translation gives CASSLVGGLAGGEQYF.

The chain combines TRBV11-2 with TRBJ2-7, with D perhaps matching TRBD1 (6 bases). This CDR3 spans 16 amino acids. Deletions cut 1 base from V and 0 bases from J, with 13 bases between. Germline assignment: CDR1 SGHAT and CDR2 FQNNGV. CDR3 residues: CASSLVPGDISYEQYF. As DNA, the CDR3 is TGTGCCAGCAGCTTAGTGCCAGGGGATATCTCCTACGAGCAGTACTTC.

CDR3 DNA: TGTGCCAGCACCACCTTCCCCGGGAGTAGCGGGAACTCCTACAATGAGCAGTTCTTC. Its protein product is CASTTFPGSSGNSYNEQFF. The rearrangement links TRBV7-9 to TRBJ2-1; 8 nucleotides align to TRBD2. Germline V gives CDR1 SEHNR, CDR2 FQNEAQ (reference sequence). V lost 7 bases and J lost 0; bases outside the gene matches: 17. The CDR3 totals 19 residues.

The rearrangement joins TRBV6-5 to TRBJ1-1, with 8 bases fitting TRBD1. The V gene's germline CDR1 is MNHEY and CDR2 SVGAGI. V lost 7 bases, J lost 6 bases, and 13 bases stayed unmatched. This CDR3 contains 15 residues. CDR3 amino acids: CASNLAGGLGSEAFF. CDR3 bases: TGTGCCAGCAATCTCGCAGGGGGCCTGGGGTCTGAAGCTTTCTTT.

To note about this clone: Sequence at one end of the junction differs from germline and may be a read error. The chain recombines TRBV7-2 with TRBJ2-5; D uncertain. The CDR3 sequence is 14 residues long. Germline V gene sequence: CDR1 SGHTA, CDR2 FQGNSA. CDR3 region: CASSSLLGREAQYF. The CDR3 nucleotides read TGTGCCAGCAGCTCCTTACTCGGAAGAGAGGCCCAGTACTTC.

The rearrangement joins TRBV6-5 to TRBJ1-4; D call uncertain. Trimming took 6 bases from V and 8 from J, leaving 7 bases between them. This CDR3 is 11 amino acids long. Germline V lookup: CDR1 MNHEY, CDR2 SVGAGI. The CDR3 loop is CASSSPEKLFF. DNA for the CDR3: TGTGCCAGCAGCAGTCCGGAAAAACTGTTTTTT.

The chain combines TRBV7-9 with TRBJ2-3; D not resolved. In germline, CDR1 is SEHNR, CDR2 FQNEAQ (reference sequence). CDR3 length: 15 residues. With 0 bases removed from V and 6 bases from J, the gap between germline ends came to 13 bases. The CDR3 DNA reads TGTGCCAGCAGCTTAGCGGCTAGGGTCGGGGATACGCAGTATTTT. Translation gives CASSLAARVGDTQYF. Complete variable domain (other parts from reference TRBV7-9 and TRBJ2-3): DTGVSQNPRHKITKRGQNVTFRCDPISEHNRLYWYRQTLGQGPEFLTYFQNEAQLEKSRLLSDRFSAERPKGSFSTLEIQRTEQGDSAMYLCASSLAARVGDTQYFGPGTRLTVL.

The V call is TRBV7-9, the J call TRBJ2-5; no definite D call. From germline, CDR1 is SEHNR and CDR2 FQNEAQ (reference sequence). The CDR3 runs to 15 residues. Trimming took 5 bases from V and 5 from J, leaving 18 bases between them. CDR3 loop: CASSPPELVLETQYF. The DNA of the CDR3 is TGTGCCAGCAGCCCCCCGGAGCTAGTTCTGGAGACCCAGTACTTC.

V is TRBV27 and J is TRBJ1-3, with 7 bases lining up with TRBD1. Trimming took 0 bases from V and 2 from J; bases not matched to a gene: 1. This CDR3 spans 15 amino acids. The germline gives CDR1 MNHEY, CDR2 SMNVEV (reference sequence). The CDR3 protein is CASSLSGGAGNTIYF. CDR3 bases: TGTGCCAGCAGTTTATCAGGGGGCGCTGGAAACACCATATATTTT.

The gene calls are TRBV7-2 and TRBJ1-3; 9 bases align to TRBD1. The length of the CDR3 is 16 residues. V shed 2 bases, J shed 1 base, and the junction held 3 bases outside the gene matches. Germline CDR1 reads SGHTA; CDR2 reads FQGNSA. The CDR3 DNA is TGTGCCAGCAGCTTACTCGACAGGGGGTCTGGAAACACCATATATTTT. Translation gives CASSLLDRGSGNTIYF.

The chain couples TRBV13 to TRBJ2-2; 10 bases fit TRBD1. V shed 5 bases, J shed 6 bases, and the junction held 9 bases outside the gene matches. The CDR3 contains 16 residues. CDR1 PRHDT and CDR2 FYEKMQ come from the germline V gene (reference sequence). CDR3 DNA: TGTGCCAGCAGCCCCCCGGGACAGGGGTCGGCCGGGGAGCTGTTTTTT. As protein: CASSPPGQGSAGELFF.

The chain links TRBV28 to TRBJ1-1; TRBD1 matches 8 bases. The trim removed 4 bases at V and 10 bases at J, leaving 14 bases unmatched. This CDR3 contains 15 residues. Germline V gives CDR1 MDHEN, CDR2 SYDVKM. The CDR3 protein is CASSSRRGLKVLAFF. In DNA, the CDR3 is TGTGCCAGCAGTTCTCGCAGGGGGCTAAAGGTGTTAGCTTTCTTT.